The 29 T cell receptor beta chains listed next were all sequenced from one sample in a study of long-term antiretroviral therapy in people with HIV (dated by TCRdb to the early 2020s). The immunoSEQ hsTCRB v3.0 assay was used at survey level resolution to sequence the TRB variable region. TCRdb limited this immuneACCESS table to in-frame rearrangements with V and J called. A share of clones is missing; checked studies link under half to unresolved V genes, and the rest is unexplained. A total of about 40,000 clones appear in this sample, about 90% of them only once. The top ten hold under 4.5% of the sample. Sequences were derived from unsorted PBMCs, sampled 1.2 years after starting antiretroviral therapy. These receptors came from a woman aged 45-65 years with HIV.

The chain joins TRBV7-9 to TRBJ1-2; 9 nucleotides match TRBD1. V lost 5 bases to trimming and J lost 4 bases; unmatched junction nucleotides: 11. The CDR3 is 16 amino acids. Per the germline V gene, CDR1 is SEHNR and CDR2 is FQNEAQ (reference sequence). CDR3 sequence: CASSPRQGGYSYGYTF. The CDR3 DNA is TGTGCCAGCAGCCCTAGACAGGGGGGATATAGCTATGGCTACACCTTC.

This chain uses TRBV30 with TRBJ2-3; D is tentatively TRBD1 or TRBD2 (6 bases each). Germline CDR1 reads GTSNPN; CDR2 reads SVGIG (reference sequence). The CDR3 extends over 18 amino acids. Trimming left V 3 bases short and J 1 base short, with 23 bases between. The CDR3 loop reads CAWREDGGLPYGTDTQYF. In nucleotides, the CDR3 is TGTGCCTGGAGGGAGGACGGGGGCCTACCTTACGGCACAGATACGCAGTATTTT.

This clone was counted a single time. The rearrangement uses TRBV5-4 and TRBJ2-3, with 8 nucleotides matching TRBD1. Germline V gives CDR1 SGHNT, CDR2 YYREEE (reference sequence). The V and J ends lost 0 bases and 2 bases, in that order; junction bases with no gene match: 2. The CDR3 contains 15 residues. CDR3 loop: CASSLAQGATDTQYF. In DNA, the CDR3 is TGTGCCAGCAGCTTGGCCCAGGGGGCCACAGATACGCAGTATTTT. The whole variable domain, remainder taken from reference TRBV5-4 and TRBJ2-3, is ETGVTQSPTHLIKTRGQQVTLRCSSQSGHNTVSWYQQALGQGPQFIFQYYREEENGRGNFPPRFSGLQFPNYSSELNVNALELDDSALYLCASSLAQGATDTQYFGPGTRLTVL.

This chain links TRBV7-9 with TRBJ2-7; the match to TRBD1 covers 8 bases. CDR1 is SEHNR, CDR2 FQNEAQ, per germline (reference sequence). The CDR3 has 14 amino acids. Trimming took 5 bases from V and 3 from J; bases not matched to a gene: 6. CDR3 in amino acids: CASSTGQGIYEQYF. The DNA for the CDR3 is TGTGCCAGCAGCACCGGACAGGGTATCTACGAGCAGTACTTC.

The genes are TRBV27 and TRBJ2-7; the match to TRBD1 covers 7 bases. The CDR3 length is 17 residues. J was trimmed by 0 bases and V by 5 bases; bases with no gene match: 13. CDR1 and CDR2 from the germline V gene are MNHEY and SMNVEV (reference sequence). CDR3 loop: CASSKRMTGSLSYEQYF. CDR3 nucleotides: TGTGCCAGCAGTAAACGTATGACAGGGAGCCTCTCCTACGAGCAGTACTTC.

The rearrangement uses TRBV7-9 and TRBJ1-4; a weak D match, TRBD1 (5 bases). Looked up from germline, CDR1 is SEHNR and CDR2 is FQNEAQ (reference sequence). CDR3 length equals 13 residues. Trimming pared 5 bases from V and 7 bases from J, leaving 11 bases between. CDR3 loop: CASSPGTGEKLFF. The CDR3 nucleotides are TGTGCCAGCAGCCCGGGGACGGGTGAAAAACTGTTTTTT. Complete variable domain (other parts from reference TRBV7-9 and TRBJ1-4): DTGVSQNPRHKITKRGQNVTFRCDPISEHNRLYWYRQTLGQGPEFLTYFQNEAQLEKSRLLSDRFSAERPKGSFSTLEIQRTEQGDSAMYLCASSPGTGEKLFFGSGTQLSVL.

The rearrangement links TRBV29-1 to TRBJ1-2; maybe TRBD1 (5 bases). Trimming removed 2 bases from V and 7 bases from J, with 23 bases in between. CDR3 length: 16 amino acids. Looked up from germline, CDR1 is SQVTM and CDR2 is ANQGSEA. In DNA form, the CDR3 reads TGCAGCGTTGAACCCTTGTTGCGTCAGGGTCACTTTGGCTACACCTTC. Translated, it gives CSVEPLLRQGHFGYTF.

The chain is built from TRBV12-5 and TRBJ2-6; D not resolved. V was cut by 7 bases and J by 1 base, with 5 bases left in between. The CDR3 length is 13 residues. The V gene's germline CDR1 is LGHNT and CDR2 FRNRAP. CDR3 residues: CASAQSGANVLTF. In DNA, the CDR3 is TGTGCTAGTGCTCAATCTGGGGCCAACGTCCTGACTTTC. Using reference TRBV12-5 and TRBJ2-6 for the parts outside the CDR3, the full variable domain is DARVTQTPRHKVTEMGQEVTMRCQPILGHNTVFWYRQTMMQGLELLAYFRNRAPLDDSGMPKDRFSAEMPDATLATLKIQPSEPRDSAVYFCASAQSGANVLTFGAGSRLTVL.

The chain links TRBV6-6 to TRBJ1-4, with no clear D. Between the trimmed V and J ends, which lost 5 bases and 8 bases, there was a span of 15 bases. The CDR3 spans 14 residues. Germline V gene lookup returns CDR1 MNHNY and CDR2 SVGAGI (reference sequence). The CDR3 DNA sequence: TGTGCCAGCAGTCCCAATTCGGAACGGGAAAAACTGTTTTTT. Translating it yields CASSPNSEREKLFF.

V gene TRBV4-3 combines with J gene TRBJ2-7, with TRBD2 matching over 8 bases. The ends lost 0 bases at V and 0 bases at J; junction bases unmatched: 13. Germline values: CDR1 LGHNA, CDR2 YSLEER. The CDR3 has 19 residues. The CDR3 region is CASSQDRVGSGGPSYEQYF. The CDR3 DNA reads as TGCGCCAGCAGCCAAGATCGTGTGGGCAGCGGGGGTCCCTCCTACGAGCAGTACTTC.

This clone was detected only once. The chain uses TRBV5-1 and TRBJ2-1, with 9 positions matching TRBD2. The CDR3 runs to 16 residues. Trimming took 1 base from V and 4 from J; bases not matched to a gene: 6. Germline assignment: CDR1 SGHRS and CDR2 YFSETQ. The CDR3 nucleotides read TGCGCCAGCAGCTTGACGCTAGCGGGGACTTACAATGAGCAGTTCTTC. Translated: CASSLTLAGTYNEQFF. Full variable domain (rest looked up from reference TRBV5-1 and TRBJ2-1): KAGVTQTPRYLIKTRGQQVTLSCSPISGHRSVSWYQQTPGQGLQFLFEYFSETQRNKGNFPGRFSGRQFSNSRSEMNVSTLELGDSALYLCASSLTLAGTYNEQFFGPGTRLTVL.

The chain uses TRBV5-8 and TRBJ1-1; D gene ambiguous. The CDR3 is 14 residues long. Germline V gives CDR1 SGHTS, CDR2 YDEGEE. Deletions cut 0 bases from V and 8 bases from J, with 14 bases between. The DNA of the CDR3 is TGTGCCAGCAGCTTGGAACCAGCCTTCCTCGAAGCTTTCTTT. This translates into CASSLEPAFLEAFF.

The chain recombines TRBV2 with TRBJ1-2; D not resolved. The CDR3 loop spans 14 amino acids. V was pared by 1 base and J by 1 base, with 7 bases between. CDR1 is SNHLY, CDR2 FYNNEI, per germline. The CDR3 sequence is CASSEERDNYGYTF. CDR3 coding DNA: TGTGCCAGCAGTGAAGAGAGGGATAACTATGGCTACACCTTC.

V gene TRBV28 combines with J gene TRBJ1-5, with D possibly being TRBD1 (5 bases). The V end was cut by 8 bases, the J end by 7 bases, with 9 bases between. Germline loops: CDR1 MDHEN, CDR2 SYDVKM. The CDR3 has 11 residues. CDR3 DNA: TGTGCCAGCCGTCAGGGACAGCCCCAGCATTTT. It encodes CASRQGQPQHF.

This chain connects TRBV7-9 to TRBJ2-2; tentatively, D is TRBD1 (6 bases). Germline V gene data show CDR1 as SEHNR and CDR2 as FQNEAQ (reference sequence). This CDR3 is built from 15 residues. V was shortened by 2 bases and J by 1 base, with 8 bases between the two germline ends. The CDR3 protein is CASSLWTENTGELFF. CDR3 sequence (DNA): TGTGCCAGCAGCTTATGGACAGAGAACACCGGGGAGCTGTTTTTT.

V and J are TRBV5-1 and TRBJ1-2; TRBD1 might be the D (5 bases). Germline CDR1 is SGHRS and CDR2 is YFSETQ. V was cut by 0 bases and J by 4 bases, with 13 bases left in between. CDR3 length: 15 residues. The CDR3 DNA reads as TGCGCCAGCAGCTTGGGACAGATTCCCGTCTATGGCTACACCTTC. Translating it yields CASSLGQIPVYGYTF.

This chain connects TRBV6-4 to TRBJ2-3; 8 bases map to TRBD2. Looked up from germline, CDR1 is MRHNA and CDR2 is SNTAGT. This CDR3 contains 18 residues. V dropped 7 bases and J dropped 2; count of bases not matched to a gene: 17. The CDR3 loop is CASTKGERGRPATDTQYF. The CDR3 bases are TGTGCCAGCACGAAGGGGGAGCGGGGGCGGCCCGCCACAGATACGCAGTATTTT.

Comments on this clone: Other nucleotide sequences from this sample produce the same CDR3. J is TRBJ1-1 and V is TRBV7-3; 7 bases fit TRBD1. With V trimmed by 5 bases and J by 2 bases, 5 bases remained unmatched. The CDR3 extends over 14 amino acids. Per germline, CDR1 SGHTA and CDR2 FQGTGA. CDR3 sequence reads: CASSLTGPNTEAFF. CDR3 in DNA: TGTGCCAGCAGCCTGACAGGGCCCAACACTGAAGCTTTCTTT.

CDR3 coding DNA: TGTGCCAGCAGCTTAGGTGGAGGGTGGTCCTACGAGCAGTACTTC. It encodes CASSLGGGWSYEQYF. The gene calls are TRBV7-2 and TRBJ2-7; the D gene is possibly TRBD2 (6 bases). From germline, CDR1 is SGHTA and CDR2 FQGNSA. Trimming removed 1 base at V and 1 base at J, with 11 bases between. The CDR3 consists of 15 residues.

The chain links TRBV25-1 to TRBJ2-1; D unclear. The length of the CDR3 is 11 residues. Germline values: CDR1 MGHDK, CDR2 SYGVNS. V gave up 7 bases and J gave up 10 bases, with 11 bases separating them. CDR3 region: CASINVGEQFF. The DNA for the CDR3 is TGTGCCAGCATAAATGTGGGGGAGCAGTTCTTC.

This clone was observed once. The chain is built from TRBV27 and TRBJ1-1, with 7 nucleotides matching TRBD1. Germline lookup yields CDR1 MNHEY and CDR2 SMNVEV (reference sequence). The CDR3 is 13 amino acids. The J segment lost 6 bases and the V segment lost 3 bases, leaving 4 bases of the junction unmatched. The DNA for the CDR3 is TGTGCCAGCAGTTTCCCGGGACAGTCTGAAGCTTTCTTT. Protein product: CASSFPGQSEAFF.

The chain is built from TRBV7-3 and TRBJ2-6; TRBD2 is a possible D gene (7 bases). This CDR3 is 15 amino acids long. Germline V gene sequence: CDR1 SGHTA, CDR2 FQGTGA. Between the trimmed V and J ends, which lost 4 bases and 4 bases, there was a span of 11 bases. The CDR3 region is CASSSGGLGANVLTF. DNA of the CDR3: TGTGCCAGCAGCTCGGGGGGCTTGGGGGCCAACGTCCTGACTTTC.

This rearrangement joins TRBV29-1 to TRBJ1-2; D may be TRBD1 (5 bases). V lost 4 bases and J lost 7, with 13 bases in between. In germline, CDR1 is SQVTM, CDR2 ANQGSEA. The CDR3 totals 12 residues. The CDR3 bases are TGCAGCGTTGGCGACGCTGGGGGTGGCTACACCTTC. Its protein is CSVGDAGGGYTF.

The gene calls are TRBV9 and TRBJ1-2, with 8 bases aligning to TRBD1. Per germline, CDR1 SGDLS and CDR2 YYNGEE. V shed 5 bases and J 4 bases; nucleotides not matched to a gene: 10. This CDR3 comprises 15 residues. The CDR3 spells CASRASQGAGYGYTF. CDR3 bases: TGTGCCAGCAGAGCAAGCCAGGGGGCTGGCTATGGCTACACCTTC.

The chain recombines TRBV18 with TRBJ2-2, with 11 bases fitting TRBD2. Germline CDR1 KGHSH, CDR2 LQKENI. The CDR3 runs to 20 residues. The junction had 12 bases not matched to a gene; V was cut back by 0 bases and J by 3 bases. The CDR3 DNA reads TGTGCCAGCTCACCACCACGAGTAGCTAGCGGGGGGCCAGACACCGGGGAGCTGTTTTTT. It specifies CASSPPRVASGGPDTGELFF.

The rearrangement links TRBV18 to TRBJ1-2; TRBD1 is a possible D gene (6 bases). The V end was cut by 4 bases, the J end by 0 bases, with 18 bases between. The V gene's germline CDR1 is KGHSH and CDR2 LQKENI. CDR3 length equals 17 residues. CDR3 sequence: CASSQASSGHPNYGYTF. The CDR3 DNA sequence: TGTGCCAGCTCACAAGCTTCTTCGGGACACCCTAACTATGGCTACACCTTC.

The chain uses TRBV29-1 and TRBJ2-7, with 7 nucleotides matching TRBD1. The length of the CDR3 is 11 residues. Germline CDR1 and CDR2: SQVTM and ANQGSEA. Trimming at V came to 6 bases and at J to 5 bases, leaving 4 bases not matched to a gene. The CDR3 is CSVGTEDEQYF. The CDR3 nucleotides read TGCAGCGTCGGGACAGAAGACGAGCAGTACTTC.

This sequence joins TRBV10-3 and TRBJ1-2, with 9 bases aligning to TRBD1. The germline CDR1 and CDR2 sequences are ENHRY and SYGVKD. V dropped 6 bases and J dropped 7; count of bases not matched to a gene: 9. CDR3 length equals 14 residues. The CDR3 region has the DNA TGTGCCATCAGCCCTATACAGGGGGCGCCTGGCTACACCTTC. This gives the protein CAISPIQGAPGYTF.

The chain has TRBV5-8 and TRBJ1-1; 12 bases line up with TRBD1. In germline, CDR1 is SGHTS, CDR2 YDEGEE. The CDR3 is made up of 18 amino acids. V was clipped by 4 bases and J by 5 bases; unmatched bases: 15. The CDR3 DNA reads TGTGCCAGCAGCCTGTTTACCGGGACAGGGGGCATGTGGACTGAAGCTTTCTTT. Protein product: CASSLFTGTGGMWTEAFF.